These 3 T cell receptor beta chains came from one sample sequenced in a study of T cell repertoires in cytomegalovirus infection. TCRdb processed the reads anew with MiXCR; each CDR3 protein has one entry. The profile covers some 400,000 distinct CDR3 sequences, with approximately 31% appearing a single time and roughly an eighth taken by the ten largest. What was sequenced was PBMCs. These receptors were collected from a human donor in good health (CMV status not recorded). Some clones in this sample may be carry-over from other donors' samples.

This clonotype appeared a few times. The V and J genes are TRBV7-2 and TRBJ2-7, with 9 bases aligning to TRBD2. Germline values: CDR1 SGHTA, CDR2 FQGNSA. The J segment lost 13 bases and the V segment lost 5 bases, leaving 9 bases of the junction unmatched. The CDR3 has 12 amino acids. The CDR3 DNA is TGTGCCAGCAGCCTTAAGCGGGGGGAGACCTACTTC. Translation gives CASSLKRGETYF.

The chain combines TRBV4-1 with TRBJ1-5; D may be TRBD1 (5 bases). Germline CDR1 and CDR2: MGHRA and YSYEKL. The CDR3 has 12 amino acids. With 1 base removed from V and 8 bases from J, the gap between germline ends came to 6 bases. CDR3 loop: CASSQVGEPQHF. The CDR3 DNA reads as TGCGCCAGCAGCCAAGTGGGGGAGCCCCAGCATTTT.

This clonotype occurred a few times. V is TRBV5-1 and J is TRBJ2-3; D is undetermined. Germline values: CDR1 SGHRS, CDR2 YFSETQ. V shed 1 base and J shed 1 base, with 7 bases lying between them. The CDR3 loop spans 14 amino acids. The CDR3 bases are TGCGCCAGCAGCTTGAGTTTCGGCACAGATACGCAGTATTTT. The encoded protein is CASSLSFGTDTQYF.